The present entry profiles one T cell receptor (beta chain) with its context. The entry originates in a study of blood T cell repertoires in COVID-19. Method: immunoSEQ multiplex PCR; TCRdb's copy keeps in-frame clones and lacks some. The sample has approximately 210,000 clones; 84% are singletons. V was pared by 6 bases and J by 5 bases, with 13 bases between. The CDR3 runs 13 residues. Germline V gives CDR1 KGHSH, CDR2 LQKENI. The gene calls are TRBV18 and TRBJ1-2; tentatively, D is TRBD1 (5 bases). This TCR was recovered from an elderly woman with COVID-19, enrolled during active disease. Sequencing used peripheral blood. As DNA, the CDR3 is TGTGCCAGCTCCGACGCGGGGGAGTATGGCTACACCTTC. The encoded protein is CASSDAGEYGYTF.